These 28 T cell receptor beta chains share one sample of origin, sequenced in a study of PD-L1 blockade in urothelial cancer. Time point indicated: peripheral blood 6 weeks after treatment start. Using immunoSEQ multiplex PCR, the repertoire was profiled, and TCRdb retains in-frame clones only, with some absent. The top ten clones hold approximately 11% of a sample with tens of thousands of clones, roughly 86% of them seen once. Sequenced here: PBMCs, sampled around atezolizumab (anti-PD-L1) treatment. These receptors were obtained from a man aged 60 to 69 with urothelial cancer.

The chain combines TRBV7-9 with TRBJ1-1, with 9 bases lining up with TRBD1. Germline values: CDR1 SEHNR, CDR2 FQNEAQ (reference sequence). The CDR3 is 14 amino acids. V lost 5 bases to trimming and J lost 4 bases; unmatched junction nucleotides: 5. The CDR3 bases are TGTGCCAGCAGCCAACAGGGGGCAGGCACTGAAGCTTTCTTT. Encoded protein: CASSQQGAGTEAFF.

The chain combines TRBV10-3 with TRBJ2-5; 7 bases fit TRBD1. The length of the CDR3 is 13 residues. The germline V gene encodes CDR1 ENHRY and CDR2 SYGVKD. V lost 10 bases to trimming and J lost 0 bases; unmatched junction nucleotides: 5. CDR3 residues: CATVTGDQETQYF. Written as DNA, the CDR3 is TGTGCCACAGTAACAGGGGACCAAGAGACCCAGTACTTC.

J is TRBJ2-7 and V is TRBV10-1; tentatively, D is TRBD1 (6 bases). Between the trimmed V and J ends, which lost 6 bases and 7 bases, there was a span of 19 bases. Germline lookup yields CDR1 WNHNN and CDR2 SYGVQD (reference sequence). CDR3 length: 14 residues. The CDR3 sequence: CASSTGTYRREQYF. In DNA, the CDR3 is TGCGCCAGCAGCACCGGGACATACAGGAGGGAGCAGTACTTC.

CDR3 protein: CASSSTGTGYGYTF. In nucleotides, the CDR3 is TGTGCCAGCAGCTCTACCGGGACAGGCTATGGCTACACCTTC. The genes are TRBV27 and TRBJ1-2, with 8 positions matching TRBD1. The CDR3 spans 14 residues. The J segment lost 4 bases and the V segment lost 6 bases, leaving 7 bases of the junction unmatched. Germline V gene sequence: CDR1 MNHEY, CDR2 SMNVEV (reference sequence).

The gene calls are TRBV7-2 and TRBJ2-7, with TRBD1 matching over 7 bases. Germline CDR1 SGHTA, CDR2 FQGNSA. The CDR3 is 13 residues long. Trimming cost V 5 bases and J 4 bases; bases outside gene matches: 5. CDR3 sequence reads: CASSLGQVYEQYF. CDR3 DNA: TGTGCCAGCAGCCTCGGACAGGTGTACGAGCAGTACTTC.

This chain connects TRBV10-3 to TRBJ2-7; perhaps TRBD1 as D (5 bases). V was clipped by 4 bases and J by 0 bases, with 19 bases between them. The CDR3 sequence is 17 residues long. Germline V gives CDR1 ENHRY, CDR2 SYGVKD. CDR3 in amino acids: CAISGRELTRYSYEQYF. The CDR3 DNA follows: TGTGCCATCAGTGGCAGGGAACTTACGCGCTACTCCTACGAGCAGTACTTC.

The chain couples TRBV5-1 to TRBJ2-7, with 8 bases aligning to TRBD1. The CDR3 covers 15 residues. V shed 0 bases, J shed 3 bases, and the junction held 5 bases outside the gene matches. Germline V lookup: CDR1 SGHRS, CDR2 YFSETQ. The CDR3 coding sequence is TGCGCCAGCAGCTTGGTCAGGGGGCCCCTCTACGAGCAGTACTTC. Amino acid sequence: CASSLVRGPLYEQYF.

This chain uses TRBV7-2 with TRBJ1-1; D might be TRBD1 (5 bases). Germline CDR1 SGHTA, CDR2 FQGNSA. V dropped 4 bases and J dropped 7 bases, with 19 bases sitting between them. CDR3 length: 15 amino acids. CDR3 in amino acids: CASSYLAGQGGEAFF. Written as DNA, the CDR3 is TGTGCCAGCAGCTACCTTGCGGGGCAAGGAGGTGAAGCTTTCTTT.

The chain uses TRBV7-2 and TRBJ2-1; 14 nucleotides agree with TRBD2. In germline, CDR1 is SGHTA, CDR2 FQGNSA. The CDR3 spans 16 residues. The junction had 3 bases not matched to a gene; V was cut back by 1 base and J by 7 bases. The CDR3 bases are TGTGCCAGCAGCTTAGTGGGGACTAGCGGGAGTAATGAGCAGTTCTTC. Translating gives CASSLVGTSGSNEQFF.

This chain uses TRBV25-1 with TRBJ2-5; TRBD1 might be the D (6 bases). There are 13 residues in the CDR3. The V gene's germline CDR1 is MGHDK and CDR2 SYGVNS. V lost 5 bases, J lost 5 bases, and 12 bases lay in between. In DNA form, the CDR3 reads TGTGCCAGCAGTCGGTGGCAGGGGGAGACCCAGTACTTC. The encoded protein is CASSRWQGETQYF.

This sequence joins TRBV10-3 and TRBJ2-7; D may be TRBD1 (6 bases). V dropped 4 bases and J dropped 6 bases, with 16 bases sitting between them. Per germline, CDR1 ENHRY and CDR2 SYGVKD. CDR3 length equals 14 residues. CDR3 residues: CAISAVRGSGEQYF. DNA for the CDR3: TGTGCCATCAGTGCTGTAAGGGGGTCCGGCGAGCAGTACTTC.

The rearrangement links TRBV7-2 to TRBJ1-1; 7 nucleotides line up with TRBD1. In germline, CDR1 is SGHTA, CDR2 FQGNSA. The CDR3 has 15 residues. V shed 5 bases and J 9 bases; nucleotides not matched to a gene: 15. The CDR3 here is CASSQSRTGPNQAFF. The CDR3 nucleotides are TGTGCCAGCAGCCAATCTAGGACAGGACCGAATCAAGCTTTCTTT.

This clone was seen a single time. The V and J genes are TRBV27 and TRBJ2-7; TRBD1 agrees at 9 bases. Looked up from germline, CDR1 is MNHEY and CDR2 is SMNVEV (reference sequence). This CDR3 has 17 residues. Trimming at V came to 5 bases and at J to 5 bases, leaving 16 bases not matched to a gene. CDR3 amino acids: CASSPTPPGQGSHEQYF. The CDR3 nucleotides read TGTGCCAGCAGTCCAACGCCTCCGGGACAGGGATCCCACGAGCAGTACTTC.

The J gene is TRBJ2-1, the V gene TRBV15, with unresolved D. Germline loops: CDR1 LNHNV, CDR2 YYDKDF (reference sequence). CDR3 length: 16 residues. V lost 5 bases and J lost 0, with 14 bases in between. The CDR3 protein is CATSPTRRLSYNEQFF. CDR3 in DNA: TGTGCCACCAGCCCTACCCGGCGGCTCTCCTACAATGAGCAGTTCTTC.

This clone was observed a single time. As DNA, the CDR3 is TGTGCCAGCAGACAGGGGGCTTGGGGCCAAGAGACCCAGTACTTC. It translates to CASRQGAWGQETQYF. The V call is TRBV6-1, the J call TRBJ2-5; 9 bases map to TRBD1. Germline assignment: CDR1 MNHNS and CDR2 SASEGT. The CDR3 spans 15 residues. The V and J ends lost 6 bases and 1 base, in that order; junction bases with no gene match: 6.

CDR3 bases: TGTGCCAGCAGTGTGGAGGCCTCCTATAATTCACCCCTCCACTTT. Protein product: CASSVEASYNSPLHF. This sequence joins TRBV2 and TRBJ1-6, with unresolved D. The CDR3 is 15 amino acids. The germline V and J ends were trimmed by 4 bases and 0 bases, with 7 bases remaining between them. Germline V gives CDR1 SNHLY, CDR2 FYNNEI.

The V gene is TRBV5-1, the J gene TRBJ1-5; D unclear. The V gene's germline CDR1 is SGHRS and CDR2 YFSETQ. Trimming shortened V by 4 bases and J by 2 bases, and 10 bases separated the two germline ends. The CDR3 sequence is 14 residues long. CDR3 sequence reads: CASSESQGNQPQHF. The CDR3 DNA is TGCGCCAGCAGCGAGAGCCAGGGCAATCAGCCCCAGCATTTT.

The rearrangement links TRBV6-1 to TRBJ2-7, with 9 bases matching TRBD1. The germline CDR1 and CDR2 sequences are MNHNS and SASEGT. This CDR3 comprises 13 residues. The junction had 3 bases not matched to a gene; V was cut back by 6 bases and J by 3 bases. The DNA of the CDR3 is TGTGCCAGCAGGAAGACAGGGGGCTACGAGCAGTACTTC. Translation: CASRKTGGYEQYF.

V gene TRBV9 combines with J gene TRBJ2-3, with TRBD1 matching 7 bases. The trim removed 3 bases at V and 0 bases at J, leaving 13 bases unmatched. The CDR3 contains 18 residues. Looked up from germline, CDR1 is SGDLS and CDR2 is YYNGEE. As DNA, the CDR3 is TGTGCCAGCAGCGGACAGGGTCTGGAGACACTTAGCACAGATACGCAGTATTTT. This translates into CASSGQGLETLSTDTQYF.

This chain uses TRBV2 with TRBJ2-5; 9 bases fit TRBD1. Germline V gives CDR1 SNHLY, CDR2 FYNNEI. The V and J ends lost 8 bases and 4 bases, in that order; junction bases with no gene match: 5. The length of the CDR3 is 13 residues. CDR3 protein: CASGGQGRETQYF. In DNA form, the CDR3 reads TGTGCCAGCGGCGGACAGGGGAGAGAGACCCAGTACTTC. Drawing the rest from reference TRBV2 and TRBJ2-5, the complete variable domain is EPEVTQTPSHQVTQMGQEVILRCVPISNHLYFYWYRQILGQKVEFLVSFYNNEISEKSEIFDDQFSVERPDGSNFTLKIRSTKLEDSAMYFCASGGQGRETQYFGPGTRLLVL.

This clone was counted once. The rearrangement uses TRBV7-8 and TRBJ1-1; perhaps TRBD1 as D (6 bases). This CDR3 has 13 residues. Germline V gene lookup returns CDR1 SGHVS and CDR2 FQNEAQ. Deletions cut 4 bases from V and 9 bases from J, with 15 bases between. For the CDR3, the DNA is TGTGCCAGCAGCTATCCCCGGGACACCCAAGCTTTCTTT. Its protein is CASSYPRDTQAFF.

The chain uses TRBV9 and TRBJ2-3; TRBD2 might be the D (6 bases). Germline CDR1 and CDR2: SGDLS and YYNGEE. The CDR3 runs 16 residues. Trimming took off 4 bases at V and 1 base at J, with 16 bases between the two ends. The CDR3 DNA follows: TGTGCCAGCAGCCCCGGGACTGTGCCGGGCACAGATACGCAGTATTTT. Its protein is CASSPGTVPGTDTQYF.

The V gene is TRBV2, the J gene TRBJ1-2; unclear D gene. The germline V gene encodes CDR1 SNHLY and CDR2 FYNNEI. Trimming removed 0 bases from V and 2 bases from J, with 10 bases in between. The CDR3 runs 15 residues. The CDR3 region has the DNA TGTGCCAGCAGTGAAGCGTCAGGCAGAAACTATGGCTACACCTTC. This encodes CASSEASGRNYGYTF. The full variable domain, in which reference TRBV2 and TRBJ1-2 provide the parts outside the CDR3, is EPEVTQTPSHQVTQMGQEVILRCVPISNHLYFYWYRQILGQKVEFLVSFYNNEISEKSEIFDDQFSVERPDGSNFTLKIRSTKLEDSAMYFCASSEASGRNYGYTFGSGTRLTVV.

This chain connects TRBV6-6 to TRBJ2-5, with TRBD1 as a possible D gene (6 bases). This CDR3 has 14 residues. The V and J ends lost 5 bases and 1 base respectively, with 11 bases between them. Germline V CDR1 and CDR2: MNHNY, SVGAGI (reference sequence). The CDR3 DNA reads TGTGCCAGCAGTGCAGGGGTTTTCCAAGAGACCCAGTACTTC. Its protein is CASSAGVFQETQYF.

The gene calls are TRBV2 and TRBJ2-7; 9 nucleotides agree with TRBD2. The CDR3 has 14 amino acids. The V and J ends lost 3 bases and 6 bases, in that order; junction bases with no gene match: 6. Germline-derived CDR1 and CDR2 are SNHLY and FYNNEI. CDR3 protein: CASSDRLAGLEQYF. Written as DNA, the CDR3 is TGTGCCAGCAGTGATCGCCTAGCGGGGCTCGAGCAGTACTTC.

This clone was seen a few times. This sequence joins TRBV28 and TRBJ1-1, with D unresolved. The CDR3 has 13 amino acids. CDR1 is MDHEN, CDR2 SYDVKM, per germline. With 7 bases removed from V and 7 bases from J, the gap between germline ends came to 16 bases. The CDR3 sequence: CASKPGGGSEAFF. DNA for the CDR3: TGTGCCAGCAAACCGGGTGGAGGTAGTGAAGCTTTCTTT.

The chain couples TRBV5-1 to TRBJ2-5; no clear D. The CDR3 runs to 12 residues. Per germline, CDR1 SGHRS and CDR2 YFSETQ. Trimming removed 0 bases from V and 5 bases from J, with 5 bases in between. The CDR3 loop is CASSLAGETQYF. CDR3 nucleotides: TGCGCCAGCAGCTTGGCCGGGGAGACCCAGTACTTC. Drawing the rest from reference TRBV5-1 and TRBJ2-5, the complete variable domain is KAGVTQTPRYLIKTRGQQVTLSCSPISGHRSVSWYQQTPGQGLQFLFEYFSETQRNKGNFPGRFSGRQFSNSRSEMNVSTLELGDSALYLCASSLAGETQYFGPGTRLLVL.

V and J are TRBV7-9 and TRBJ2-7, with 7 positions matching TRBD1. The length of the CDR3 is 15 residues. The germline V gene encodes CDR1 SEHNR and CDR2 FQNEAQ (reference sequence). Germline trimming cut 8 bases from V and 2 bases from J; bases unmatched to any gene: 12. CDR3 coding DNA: TGTGCCAGCCTACCTAACAGGGGCGTTACCTACGAGCAGTACTTC. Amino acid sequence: CASLPNRGVTYEQYF.